This TCR beta chain appears in the sequencing data of a study of T cells in localized non-small cell lung cancer. Study results and limitations: Adjacent lung held a median 57 of the top 100 tumor clones. Of the tissues analyzed, uninvolved adjacent lung showed maximal T cell clonality, greater than tumor. Elevated blood T cell density was associated with longer overall survival. Because researchers sequenced only one region of the tumor, heterogeneity is still possible.

Sequencing used immunoSEQ multiplex PCR; TCRdb keeps in-frame clones, though not all of them. The sample has tens of thousands of clones; about 88% are singletons. About this clone: Its antigen remains unknown.

V was shortened by 4 bases and J by 2 bases, with 9 bases between the two germline ends. The CDR3 covers 13 residues. Germline V gives CDR1 GTSNPN, CDR2 SVGIG (reference sequence). The specimen comprised peripheral blood, sampled before any cancer treatment. The source is a male donor at least 60 years old with stage I squamous cell lung carcinoma. The genes are TRBV30 and TRBJ2-1, with D perhaps matching TRBD1 (6 bases). The CDR3 nucleotides are TGTGCCTGGACAGGGGAAACCTACAATGAGCAGTTCTTC. Translation gives CAWTGETYNEQFF.